This T cell receptor beta chain came from a study of T-cell memory formation after mild COVID-19. Germline loops: CDR1 SGHRS, CDR2 YFSETQ. Trimming removed 0 bases from V and 5 bases from J; junction bases left unmatched: 10. The CDR3 contains 17 residues. Notes on the study in general: Contracting CD8+ clones were enriched in EMRA, CD4+ mainly in CM and EM.

TCRdb redid the calling of the 5' RACE reads with MiXCR, one entry per CDR3 protein. The table shows about 180,000 distinct CDR3 sequences, with around 15% occurring only once. With regard to this clonotype: Its antigen is undetermined.

This TCR derives from an adult woman who had mild COVID-19 (a few samples of this study predate the infection). Cell type and time point are not known. The sample comprised PBMCs or a T cell subset sorted from them (not recorded which). The rearrangement uses TRBV5-1 and TRBJ2-5; 10 nucleotides align to TRBD2. The CDR3 nucleotides read TGCGCCAGCAGCTTGGAGGGGACTAGCGACTCATTGGAGACCCAGTACTTC. Its translation: CASSLEGTSDSLETQYF.